This T cell receptor (beta chain) was retrieved from a study of T cell repertoires in cytomegalovirus infection. Turning to the study itself: Signatures in public TCR beta sequences pointed to both CMV infection and matching HLA type.

One entry per CDR3 protein, called by TCRdb with MiXCR from the reads. The table lists under 200,000 distinct CDR3 sequences, 8% to 10% of them singletons. This clonotype appeared many times. Its antigen is not identified. The CDR3 sequence is 15 residues long. Germline V CDR1 and CDR2: LGHNA, YSLEER. Trimming shortened V by 0 bases and J by 9 bases, and 12 bases separated the two germline ends. Overall study findings and caveats: Clonotype analysis showed dominance of the ex vivo response by HLA-C-restricted CMV-specific TCR beta clonotypes. The cumulative frequency of public TCR beta families distinguished individuals who carried CMV together with the relevant HLA.

The sequencing input was PBMCs. The receptor was isolated from a human donor in good health (CMV status not recorded). Some clones in this sample may be carry-over from other donors' samples. The genes are TRBV4-3 and TRBJ1-6; no definite D call. The CDR3 reads CASSQDLLPVSPLHF. In DNA, the CDR3 is TGCGCCAGCAGCCAAGATTTGCTTCCGGTTTCACCCCTCCACTTT.